The T cell receptor beta chain described here comes from a study of shared clonotypes between healthy human individuals. Study information: Plates per donor: three CD4 naive, three CD4 memory, two CD8 naive, one CD8 memory.

TCRdb's table, derived via immunoSEQ multiplex PCR, lists solely in-frame clones and lacks some. This table has nearly 1,000,000 clones, approximately 76% appearing once. CDR1 and CDR2 (germline): SGHKS, YYEKEE (reference sequence). CDR3 length: 18 residues. The trim removed 2 bases at V and 0 bases at J, leaving 7 bases unmatched. This sequence was found in a man younger than 35 in good health. The rearrangement uses TRBV5-5 and TRBJ2-4; 11 bases line up with TRBD2. What was sequenced was memory CD4+ T cells sorted from blood. Regarding subset: CD45RA-negative fraction. The CDR3 DNA is TGTGCCAGCAGCTTTTTGACTAGCGGGGTTATAGCCAAAAACATTCAGTACTTC. Translation gives CASSFLTSGVIAKNIQYF.